One sample yielded the 10 T cell receptor beta chains listed below, sequenced in a study of blood T cell repertoires in COVID-19. Measured with immunoSEQ multiplex PCR; TCRdb has only the in-frame clones, and not every one. The top ten clones hold roughly 4.3% of a sample with 210,000 or so clones, around 82% of them seen once. The material sequenced was PBMCs or T cells enriched from blood (not recorded which). The receptors stem from a man aged 25 to 40 with acute COVID-19.

In its sample, this clone was seen once. The chain recombines TRBV27 with TRBJ1-2; perhaps TRBD1 as D (6 bases). CDR1 and CDR2 from the germline V gene are MNHEY and SMNVEV (reference sequence). V lost 3 bases and J lost 4, with 9 bases in between. CDR3 length equals 13 residues. CDR3 sequence: CASSFQGTYGYTF. In DNA form, the CDR3 reads TGTGCCAGCAGTTTTCAGGGGACCTATGGCTACACCTTC.

This chain joins TRBV6-1 and TRBJ1-1; D is uncertain. Per the germline V gene, CDR1 is MNHNS and CDR2 is SASEGT. V was trimmed by 0 bases and J by 5 bases, leaving 22 bases between them. The CDR3 runs to 18 residues. CDR3 loop: CASSEALAEALGGTEAFF. CDR3 DNA: TGTGCCAGCAGTGAAGCGCTGGCTGAGGCCCTCGGAGGGACTGAAGCTTTCTTT.

The V call is TRBV10-3, the J call TRBJ1-2; 7 bases align to TRBD1. The CDR3 sequence is 14 residues long. Germline-derived CDR1 and CDR2 are ENHRY and SYGVKD. Trimming took 10 bases from V and 0 from J; bases not matched to a gene: 8. CDR3 nucleotides: TGTGCCAACAGAGGGGACAGCCCTAACTATGGCTACACCTTC. Its translation: CANRGDSPNYGYTF.

This rearrangement joins TRBV3-1 (or the pseudogene TRBV3-2) to TRBJ2-3; possible D gene TRBD1, 5 bases. The CDR3 length is 13 residues. Germline CDR1 reads LGHDT; CDR2 reads YNNKEL (reference sequence). V was trimmed by 8 bases and J by 2 bases, leaving 11 bases between them. In DNA form, the CDR3 reads TGTGCCAGCTGGGGCAGACTCACAGATACGCAGTATTTT. Amino acids: CASWGRLTDTQYF.

This chain uses TRBV5-1 with TRBJ2-3, with 11 bases lining up with TRBD1. Germline V CDR1 and CDR2: SGHRS, YFSETQ. V lost 3 bases and J lost 6; bases outside the gene matches: 12. The CDR3 length is 17 residues. The DNA for the CDR3 is TGCGCCAGCAGCTCGAGGACAGGGGGCCCCGCAGCGGATACGCAGTATTTT. Encoded protein: CASSSRTGGPAADTQYF.

The table lists this clone with a count of one. This sequence joins TRBV6-2 or TRBV6-3 and TRBJ2-1; maybe TRBD2 (6 bases). Germline V CDR1 and CDR2: MNHEY, SVGEGT. The CDR3 extends over 13 amino acids. Trimming shortened V by 4 bases and J by 8 bases, and 12 bases separated the two germline ends. In nucleotides, the CDR3 is TGTGCCAGCAGTTTTCTACTAGCAGATGAGCAGTTCTTC. This encodes CASSFLLADEQFF.

The chain carries TRBV3-1 (or the pseudogene TRBV3-2) and TRBJ1-2; D gene ambiguous. V lost 0 bases to trimming and J lost 0 bases, with 17 bases between them. The CDR3 has 18 amino acids. Germline-derived CDR1 and CDR2 are LGHDT and YNNKEL (reference sequence). CDR3 protein: CASSQDFRWAPANYGYTF. As DNA, the CDR3 is TGTGCCAGCAGCCAAGATTTTCGTTGGGCTCCAGCTAACTATGGCTACACCTTC.

This chain links TRBV5-1 with TRBJ1-1; 7 bases map to TRBD1. The CDR3 is 15 amino acids. CDR1 and CDR2 (germline): SGHRS, YFSETQ. J lost 4 bases, V lost 2 bases, and 8 bases had no gene match. In DNA form, the CDR3 reads TGCGCCAGCAGCTTCGCCCAGGGGGGTGTCACTGAAGCTTTCTTT. Residues: CASSFAQGGVTEAFF.

The genes are TRBV27 and TRBJ1-4; D may be TRBD1 (5 bases). Trimming removed 6 bases from V and 10 bases from J, with 18 bases in between. Looked up from germline, CDR1 is MNHEY and CDR2 is SMNVEV (reference sequence). The CDR3 loop spans 14 amino acids. CDR3 loop: CASSPGGLSGKLFF. In nucleotides, the CDR3 is TGTGCCAGCAGCCCGGGGGGGTTAAGTGGAAAACTGTTTTTT.

V usage is TRBV3-1 (or the pseudogene TRBV3-2) and J usage is TRBJ1-1; TRBD1 matches 7 bases. CDR1 and CDR2 from the germline V gene are LGHDT and YNNKEL (reference sequence). V was pared by 4 bases and J by 6 bases, with 8 bases of the junction left unmatched. The CDR3 is 14 amino acids. The CDR3 loop is CASSLQGGLAEAFF. The CDR3 DNA is TGTGCCAGCAGCCTACAAGGGGGCCTGGCTGAAGCTTTCTTT.